This TCR beta chain emerged from a study of cytomegalovirus exposure and HLA in healthy donors. Regarding the study as a whole: TCR beta sequences numbering roughly 18,000 were associated with HLA alleles at 0.05 false discovery rate in a later analysis. Indistinguishable V segments, including TRBV6-2 and TRBV6-3, were excluded. The authors later found HLA-associated TCR beta chains more clonally expanded than equally common others. The study recorded fewer than 200 TCR beta chains that were cytomegalovirus-associated.

Both 60 Vbeta primers and 13 Jbeta primers went into the PCR. TCRdb's copy holds only in-frame clones and misses some; the assay was immunoSEQ multiplex PCR. The table lists 200,000 or so clones, 82% of them singletons. The CDR3 spans 11 residues. V shed 6 bases and J shed 5 bases, with 7 bases lying between them. Germline CDR1 and CDR2: ENHRY and SYGVKD. A note on this clone: Its antigen remains unidentified.

This TCR was recovered from a woman aged 45-65 years in good health and CMV-seropositive. Sequenced material: PBMCs. The chain carries TRBV10-3 and TRBJ2-5; a weak D match, TRBD2 (5 bases). The CDR3 DNA reads as TGTGCCATCAGCGAGCGGGAGACCCAGTACTTC. It is translated as CAISERETQYF.